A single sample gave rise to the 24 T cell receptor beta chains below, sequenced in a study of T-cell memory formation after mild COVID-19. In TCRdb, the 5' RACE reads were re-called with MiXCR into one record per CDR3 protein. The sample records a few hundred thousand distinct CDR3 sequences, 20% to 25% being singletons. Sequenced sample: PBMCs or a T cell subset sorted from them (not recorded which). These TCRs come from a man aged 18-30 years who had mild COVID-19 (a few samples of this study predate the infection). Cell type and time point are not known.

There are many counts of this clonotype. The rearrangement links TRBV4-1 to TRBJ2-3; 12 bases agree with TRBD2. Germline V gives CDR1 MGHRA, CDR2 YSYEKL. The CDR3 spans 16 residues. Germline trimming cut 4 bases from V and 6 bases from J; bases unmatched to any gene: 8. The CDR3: CASSLTPSGGVDTQYF. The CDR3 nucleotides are TGCGCCAGCAGCCTAACTCCTAGCGGGGGGGTGGATACGCAGTATTTT.

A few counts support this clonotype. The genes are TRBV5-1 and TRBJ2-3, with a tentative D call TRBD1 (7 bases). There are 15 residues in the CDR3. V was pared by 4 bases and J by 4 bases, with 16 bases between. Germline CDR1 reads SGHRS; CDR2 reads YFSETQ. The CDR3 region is CASSVSGGIADTQYF. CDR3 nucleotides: TGCGCCAGCAGCGTCTCAGGGGGGATTGCAGATACGCAGTATTTT.

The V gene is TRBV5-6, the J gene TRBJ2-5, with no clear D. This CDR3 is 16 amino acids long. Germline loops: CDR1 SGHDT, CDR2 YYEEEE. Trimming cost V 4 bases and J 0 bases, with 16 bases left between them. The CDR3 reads CASSPAPSRYQETQYF. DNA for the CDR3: TGTGCCAGCAGCCCTGCTCCGAGCAGGTACCAAGAGACCCAGTACTTC.

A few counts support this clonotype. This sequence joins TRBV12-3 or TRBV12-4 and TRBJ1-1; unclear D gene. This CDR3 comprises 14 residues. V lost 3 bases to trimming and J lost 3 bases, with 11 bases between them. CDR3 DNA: TGTGCCAGCAGTTTTACGACGGGATACACTGAAGCTTTCTTT. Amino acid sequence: CASSFTTGYTEAFF.

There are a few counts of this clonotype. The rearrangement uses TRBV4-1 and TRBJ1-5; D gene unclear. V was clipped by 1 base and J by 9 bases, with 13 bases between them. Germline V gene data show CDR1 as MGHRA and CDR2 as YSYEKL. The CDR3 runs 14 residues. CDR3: CASSQGWSAGPQHF. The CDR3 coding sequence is TGCGCCAGCAGCCAAGGGTGGTCCGCGGGGCCCCAGCATTTT.

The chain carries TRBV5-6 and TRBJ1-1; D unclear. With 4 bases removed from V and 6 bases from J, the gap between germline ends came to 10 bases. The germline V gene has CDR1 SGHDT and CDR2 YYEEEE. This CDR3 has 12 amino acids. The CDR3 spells CASSGVGPEAFF. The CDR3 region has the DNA TGTGCCAGCAGCGGGGTAGGACCTGAAGCTTTCTTT.

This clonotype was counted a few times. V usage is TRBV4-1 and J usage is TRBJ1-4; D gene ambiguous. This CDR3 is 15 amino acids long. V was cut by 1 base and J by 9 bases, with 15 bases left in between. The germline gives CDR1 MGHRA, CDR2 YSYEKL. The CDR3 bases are TGCGCCAGCAGCCAAGTCTCCGCGGCGGGGAAAAAACTGTTTTTT. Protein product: CASSQVSAAGKKLFF.

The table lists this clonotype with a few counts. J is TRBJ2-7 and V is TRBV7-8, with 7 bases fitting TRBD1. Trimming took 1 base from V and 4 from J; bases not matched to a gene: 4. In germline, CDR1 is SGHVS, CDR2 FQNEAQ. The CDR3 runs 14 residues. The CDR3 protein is CASSLGGRGYEQYV. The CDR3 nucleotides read TGTGCCAGCAGCTTAGGGGGCAGGGGGTACGAGCAGTACGTC.

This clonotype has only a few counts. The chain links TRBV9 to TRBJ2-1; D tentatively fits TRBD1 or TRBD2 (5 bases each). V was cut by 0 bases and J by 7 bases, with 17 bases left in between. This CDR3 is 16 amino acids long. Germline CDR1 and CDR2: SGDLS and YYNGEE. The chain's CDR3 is CASSVAVGPGINEQFF. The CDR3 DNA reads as TGTGCCAGCAGCGTAGCTGTGGGACCCGGGATTAATGAGCAGTTCTTC.

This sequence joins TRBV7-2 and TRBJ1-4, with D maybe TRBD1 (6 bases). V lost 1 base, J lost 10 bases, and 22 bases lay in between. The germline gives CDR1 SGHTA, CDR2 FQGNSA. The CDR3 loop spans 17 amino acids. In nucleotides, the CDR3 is TGTGCCAGCAGCTTAGGGGGGGCCACCGGTTGGGGCAGAAAACTGTTTTTT. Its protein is CASSLGGATGWGRKLFF.

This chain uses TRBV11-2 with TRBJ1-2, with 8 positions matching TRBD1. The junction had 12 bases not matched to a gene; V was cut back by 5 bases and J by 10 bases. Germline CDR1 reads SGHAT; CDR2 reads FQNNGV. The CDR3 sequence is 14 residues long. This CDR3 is CASSKKGTGIAYTF. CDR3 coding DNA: TGTGCCAGCAGCAAAAAAGGGACAGGCATTGCCTACACCTTC.

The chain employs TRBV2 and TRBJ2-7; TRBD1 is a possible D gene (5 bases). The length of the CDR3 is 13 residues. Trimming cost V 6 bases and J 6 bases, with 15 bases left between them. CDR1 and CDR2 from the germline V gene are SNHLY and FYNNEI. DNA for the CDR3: TGTGCCAGCAGGAGTCCGGGCAGGGCCGAGCAGTACGTC. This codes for CASRSPGRAEQYV.

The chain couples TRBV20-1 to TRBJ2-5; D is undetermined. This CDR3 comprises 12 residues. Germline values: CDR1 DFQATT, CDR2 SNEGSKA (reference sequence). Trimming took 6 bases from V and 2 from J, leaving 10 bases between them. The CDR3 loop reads CSACRAQETQYF. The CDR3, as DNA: TGCAGTGCCTGTCGTGCTCAAGAGACCCAGTACTTC.

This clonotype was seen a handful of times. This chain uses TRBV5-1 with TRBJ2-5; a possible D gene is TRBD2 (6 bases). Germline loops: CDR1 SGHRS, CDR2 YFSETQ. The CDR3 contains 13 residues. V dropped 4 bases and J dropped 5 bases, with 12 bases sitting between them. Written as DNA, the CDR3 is TGCGCCAGCAGCGCCACTAGCCAGGAGACCCAGTACTTC. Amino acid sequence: CASSATSQETQYF.

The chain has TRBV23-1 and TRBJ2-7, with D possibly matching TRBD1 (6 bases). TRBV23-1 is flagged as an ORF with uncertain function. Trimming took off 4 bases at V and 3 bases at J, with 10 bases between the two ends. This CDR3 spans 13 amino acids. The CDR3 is CASSRSQGYEQYF. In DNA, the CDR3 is TGCGCCAGCAGTCGATCACAGGGCTACGAGCAGTACTTC.

The chain's CDR3 is CASSLGRGDSYEQYF. The CDR3 DNA reads TGTGCCAGCTCACTAGGGAGGGGGGATTCCTACGAGCAGTACTTC. The gene calls are TRBV18 and TRBJ2-7; tentative D call: TRBD2 (7 bases). The germline V gene encodes CDR1 KGHSH and CDR2 LQKENI. The CDR3 extends over 15 amino acids. V lost 4 bases and J 1 base, leaving 14 bases between the germline ends.

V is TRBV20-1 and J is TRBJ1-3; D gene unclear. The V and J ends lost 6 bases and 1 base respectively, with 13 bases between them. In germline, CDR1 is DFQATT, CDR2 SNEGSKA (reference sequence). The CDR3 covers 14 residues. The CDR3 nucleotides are TGCAGTGCCCAACGGGCAGATTCTGGAAACACCATATATTTT. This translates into CSAQRADSGNTIYF.

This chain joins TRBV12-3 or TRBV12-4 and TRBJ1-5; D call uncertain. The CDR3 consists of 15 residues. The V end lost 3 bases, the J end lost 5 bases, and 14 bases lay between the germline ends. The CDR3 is CASSLGRVEHQPQHF. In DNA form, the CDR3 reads TGTGCCAGCAGTTTGGGGAGGGTCGAGCATCAGCCCCAGCATTTT.

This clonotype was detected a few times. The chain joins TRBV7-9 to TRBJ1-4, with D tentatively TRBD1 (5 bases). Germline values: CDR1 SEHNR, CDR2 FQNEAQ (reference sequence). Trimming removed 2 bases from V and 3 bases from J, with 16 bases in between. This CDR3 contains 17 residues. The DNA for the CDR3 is TGTGCCAGCAGCTTAAGGAGGCTCCGACAGTCTAATGAAAAACTGTTTTTT. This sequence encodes CASSLRRLRQSNEKLFF. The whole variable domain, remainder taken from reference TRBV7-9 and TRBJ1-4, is DTGVSQNPRHKITKRGQNVTFRCDPISEHNRLYWYRQTLGQGPEFLTYFQNEAQLEKSRLLSDRFSAERPKGSFSTLEIQRTEQGDSAMYLCASSLRRLRQSNEKLFFGSGTQLSVL.

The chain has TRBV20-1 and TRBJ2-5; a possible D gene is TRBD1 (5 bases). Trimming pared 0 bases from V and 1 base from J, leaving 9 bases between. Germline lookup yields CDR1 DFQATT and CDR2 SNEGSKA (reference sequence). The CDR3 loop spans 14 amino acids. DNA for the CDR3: TGCAGTGCTAGAGATCGTAGGGGCCAAGAGACCCAGTACTTC. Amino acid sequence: CSARDRRGQETQYF.

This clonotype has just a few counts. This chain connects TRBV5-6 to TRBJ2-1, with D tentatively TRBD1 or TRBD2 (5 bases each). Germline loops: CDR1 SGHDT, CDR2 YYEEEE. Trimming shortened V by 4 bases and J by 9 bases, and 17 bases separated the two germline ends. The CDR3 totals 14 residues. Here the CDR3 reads CASSPLGPPGEQFF. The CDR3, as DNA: TGTGCCAGCAGCCCACTGGGACCCCCCGGTGAGCAGTTCTTC.

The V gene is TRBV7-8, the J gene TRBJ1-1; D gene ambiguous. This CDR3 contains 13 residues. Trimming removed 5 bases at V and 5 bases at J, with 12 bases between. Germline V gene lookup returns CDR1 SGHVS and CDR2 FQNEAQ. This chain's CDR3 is CASSGVPGTEAFF. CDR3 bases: TGTGCCAGCAGCGGGGTACCGGGGACTGAAGCTTTCTTT.

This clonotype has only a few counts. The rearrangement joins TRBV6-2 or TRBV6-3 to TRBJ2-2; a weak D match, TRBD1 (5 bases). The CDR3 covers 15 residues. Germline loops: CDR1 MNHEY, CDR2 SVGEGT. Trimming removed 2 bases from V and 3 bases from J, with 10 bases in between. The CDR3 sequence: CASSYRQGYTGELFF. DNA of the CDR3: TGTGCCAGCAGTTACAGGCAGGGTTACACCGGGGAGCTGTTTTTT.

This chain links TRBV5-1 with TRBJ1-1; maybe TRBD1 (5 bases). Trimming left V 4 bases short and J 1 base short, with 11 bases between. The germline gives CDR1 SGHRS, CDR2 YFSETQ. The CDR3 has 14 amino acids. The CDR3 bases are TGCGCCAGCAGCGGGGGGACGGAGAACACTGAAGCTTTCTTT. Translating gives CASSGGTENTEAFF.